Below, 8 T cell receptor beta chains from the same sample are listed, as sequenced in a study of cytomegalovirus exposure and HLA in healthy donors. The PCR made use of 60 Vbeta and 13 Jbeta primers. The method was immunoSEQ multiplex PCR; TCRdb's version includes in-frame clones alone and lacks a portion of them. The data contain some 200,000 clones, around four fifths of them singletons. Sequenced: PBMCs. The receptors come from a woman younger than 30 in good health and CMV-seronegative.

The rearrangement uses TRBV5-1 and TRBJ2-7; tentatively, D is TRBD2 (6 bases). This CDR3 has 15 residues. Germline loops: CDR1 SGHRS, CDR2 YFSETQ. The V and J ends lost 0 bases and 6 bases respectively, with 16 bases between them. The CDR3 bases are TGCGCCAGCAGCTTGGCGGAGGGCAGTTTCTCCGAGCAGTACTTC. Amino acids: CASSLAEGSFSEQYF.

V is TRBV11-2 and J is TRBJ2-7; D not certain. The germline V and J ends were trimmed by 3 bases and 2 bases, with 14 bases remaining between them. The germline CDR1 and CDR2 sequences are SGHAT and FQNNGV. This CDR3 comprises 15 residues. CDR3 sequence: CASSFNGDYPYEQYF. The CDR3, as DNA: TGTGCCAGCAGCTTCAATGGAGATTATCCCTACGAGCAGTACTTC.

The DNA of the CDR3 is TGTGCCAGCAGCGACGGGACGGGGGGCACTGAAGCTTTCTTT. It translates to CASSDGTGGTEAFF. This chain joins TRBV5-4 and TRBJ1-1; possibly TRBD1 for D (5 bases). Germline-derived CDR1 and CDR2 are SGHNT and YYREEE (reference sequence). V gave up 4 bases and J gave up 4 bases, with 14 bases separating them. The CDR3 has 14 residues.

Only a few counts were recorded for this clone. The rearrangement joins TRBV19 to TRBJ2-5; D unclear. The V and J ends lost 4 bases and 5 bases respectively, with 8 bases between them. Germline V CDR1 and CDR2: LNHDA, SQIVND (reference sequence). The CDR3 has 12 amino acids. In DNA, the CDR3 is TGTGCCAGTAGTAAGCGTGGGGAGACCCAGTACTTC. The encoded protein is CASSKRGETQYF.

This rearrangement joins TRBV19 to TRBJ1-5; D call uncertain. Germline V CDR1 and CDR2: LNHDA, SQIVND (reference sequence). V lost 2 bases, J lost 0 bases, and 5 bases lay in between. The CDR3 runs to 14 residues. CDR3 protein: CASSITASNQPQHF. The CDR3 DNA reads TGTGCCAGTAGTATAACAGCTAGCAATCAGCCCCAGCATTTT.

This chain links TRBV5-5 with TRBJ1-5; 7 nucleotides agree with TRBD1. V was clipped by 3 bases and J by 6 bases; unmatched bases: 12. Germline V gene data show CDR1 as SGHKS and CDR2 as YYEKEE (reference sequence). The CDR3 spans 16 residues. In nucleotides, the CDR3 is TGTGCCAGCAGCTCCGGAATCAATACAGGGGTTCAGCCCCAGCATTTT. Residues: CASSSGINTGVQPQHF.

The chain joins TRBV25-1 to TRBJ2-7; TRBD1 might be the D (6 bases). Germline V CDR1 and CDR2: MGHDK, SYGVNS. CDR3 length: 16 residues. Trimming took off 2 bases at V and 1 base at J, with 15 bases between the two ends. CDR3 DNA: TGTGCCAGCAGTGAAAAATCAGGGGACGGATCCTACGAGCAGTACTTC. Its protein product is CASSEKSGDGSYEQYF.

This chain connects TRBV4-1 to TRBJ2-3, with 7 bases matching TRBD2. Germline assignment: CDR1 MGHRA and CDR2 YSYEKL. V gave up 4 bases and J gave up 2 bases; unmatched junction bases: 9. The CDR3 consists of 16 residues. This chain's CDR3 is CASSLDGRGFTDTQYF. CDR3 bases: TGCGCCAGCAGCCTCGACGGGCGGGGGTTCACAGATACGCAGTATTTT.